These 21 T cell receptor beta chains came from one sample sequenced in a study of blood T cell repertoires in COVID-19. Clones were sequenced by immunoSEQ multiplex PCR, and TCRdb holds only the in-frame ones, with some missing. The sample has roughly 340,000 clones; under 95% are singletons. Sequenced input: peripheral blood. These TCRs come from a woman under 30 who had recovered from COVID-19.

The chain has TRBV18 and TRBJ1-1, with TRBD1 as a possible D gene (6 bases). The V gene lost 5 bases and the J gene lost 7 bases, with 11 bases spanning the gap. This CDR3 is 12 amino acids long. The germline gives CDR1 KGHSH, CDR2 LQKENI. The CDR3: CASSLPTGEAFF. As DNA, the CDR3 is TGTGCCAGCTCATTACCGACAGGTGAAGCTTTCTTT.

The CDR3 nucleotides read TGTGCCAGCAGTTCACGGACTAGCGGGAGCACAGATACGCAGTATTTT. It codes for CASSSRTSGSTDTQYF. V is TRBV27 and J is TRBJ2-3; 11 bases line up with TRBD2. There are 16 residues in the CDR3. Germline V gene sequence: CDR1 MNHEY, CDR2 SMNVEV (reference sequence). Trimming took 4 bases from V and 0 from J; bases not matched to a gene: 3.

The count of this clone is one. CDR3 amino acids: CASNIAGGTSTDTQYF. CDR3 nucleotides: TGTGCCAGCAATATAGCGGGAGGGACTAGCACAGATACGCAGTATTTT. The chain recombines TRBV6-6 with TRBJ2-3, with 11 bases identical to TRBD2. The CDR3 is 16 residues long. CDR1 and CDR2 (germline): MNHNY, SVGAGI (reference sequence). The V and J ends lost 7 bases and 0 bases, in that order; junction bases with no gene match: 6.

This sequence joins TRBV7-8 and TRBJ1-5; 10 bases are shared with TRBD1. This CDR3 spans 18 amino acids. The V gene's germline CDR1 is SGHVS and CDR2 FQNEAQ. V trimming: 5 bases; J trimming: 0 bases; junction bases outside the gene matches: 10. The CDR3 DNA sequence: TGTGCCAGCAGCAAGACAGGGGGCGCGGATTCTAGCAATCAGCCCCAGCATTTT. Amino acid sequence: CASSKTGGADSSNQPQHF.

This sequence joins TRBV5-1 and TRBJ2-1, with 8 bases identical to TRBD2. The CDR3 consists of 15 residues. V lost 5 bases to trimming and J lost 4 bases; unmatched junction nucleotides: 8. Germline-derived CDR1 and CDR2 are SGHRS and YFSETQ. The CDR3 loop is CASRPGTRPYNEQFF. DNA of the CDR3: TGCGCCAGCAGGCCCGGGACTAGGCCATACAATGAGCAGTTCTTC.

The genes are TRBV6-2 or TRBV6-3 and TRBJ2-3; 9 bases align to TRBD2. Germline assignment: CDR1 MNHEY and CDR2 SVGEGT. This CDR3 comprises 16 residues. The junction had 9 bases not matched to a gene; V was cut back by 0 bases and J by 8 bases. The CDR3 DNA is TGTGCCAGCAGTTACTCGCAGGGACTAGCCGGAGGTACGCAGTATTTT. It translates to CASSYSQGLAGGTQYF.

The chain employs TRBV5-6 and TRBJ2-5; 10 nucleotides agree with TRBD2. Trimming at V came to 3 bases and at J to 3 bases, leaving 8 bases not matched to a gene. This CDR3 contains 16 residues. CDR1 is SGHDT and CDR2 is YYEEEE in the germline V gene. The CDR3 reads CASSYKREGWKETQYF. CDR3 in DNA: TGTGCCAGCAGCTACAAGCGGGAGGGTTGGAAAGAGACCCAGTACTTC.

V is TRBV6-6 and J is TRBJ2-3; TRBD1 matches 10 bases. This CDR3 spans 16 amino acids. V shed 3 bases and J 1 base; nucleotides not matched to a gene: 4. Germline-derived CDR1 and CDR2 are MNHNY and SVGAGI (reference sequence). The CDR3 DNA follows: TGTGCCAGCAGTTATCCCGGGACAGGGGGCACAGATACGCAGTATTTT. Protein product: CASSYPGTGGTDTQYF.

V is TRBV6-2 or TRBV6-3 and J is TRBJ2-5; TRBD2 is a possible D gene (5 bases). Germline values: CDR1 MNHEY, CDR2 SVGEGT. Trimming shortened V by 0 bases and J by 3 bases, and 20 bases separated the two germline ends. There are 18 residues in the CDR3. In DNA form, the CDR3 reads TGTGCCAGCAGTTACTCCATTACCGGGGAGCGCTTAGAAGAGACCCAGTACTTC. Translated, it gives CASSYSITGERLEETQYF.

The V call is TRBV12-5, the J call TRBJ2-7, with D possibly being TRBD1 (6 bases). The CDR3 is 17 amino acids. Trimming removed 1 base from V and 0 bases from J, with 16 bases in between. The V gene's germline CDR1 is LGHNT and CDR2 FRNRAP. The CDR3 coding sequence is TGTGCTAGTGGTTTGGCACCCAGGGGTGGAAGCTCCTACGAGCAGTACGTC. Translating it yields CASGLAPRGGSSYEQYV.

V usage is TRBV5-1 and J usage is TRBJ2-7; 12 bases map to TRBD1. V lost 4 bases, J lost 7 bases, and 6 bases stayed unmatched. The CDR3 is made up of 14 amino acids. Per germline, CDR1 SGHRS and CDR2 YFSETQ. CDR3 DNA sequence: TGCGCCAGCAGCGTGGGACAGGGGGCAGGGGAGCAGTACGTC. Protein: CASSVGQGAGEQYV.

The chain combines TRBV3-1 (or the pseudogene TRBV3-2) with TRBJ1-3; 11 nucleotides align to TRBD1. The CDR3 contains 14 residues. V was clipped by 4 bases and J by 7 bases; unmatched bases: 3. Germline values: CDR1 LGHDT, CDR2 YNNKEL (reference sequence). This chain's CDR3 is CASSPRDRGNTIYF. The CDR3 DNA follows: TGTGCCAGCAGCCCCAGGGACAGGGGGAACACCATATATTTT.

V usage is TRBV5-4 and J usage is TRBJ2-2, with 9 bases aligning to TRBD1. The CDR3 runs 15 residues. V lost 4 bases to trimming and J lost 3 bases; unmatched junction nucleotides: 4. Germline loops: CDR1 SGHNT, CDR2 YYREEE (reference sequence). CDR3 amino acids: CASSLDRGYTGELFF. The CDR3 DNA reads TGTGCCAGCAGCCTGGACAGGGGATACACCGGGGAGCTGTTTTTT. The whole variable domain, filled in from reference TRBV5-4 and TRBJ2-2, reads ETGVTQSPTHLIKTRGQQVTLRCSSQSGHNTVSWYQQALGQGPQFIFQYYREEENGRGNFPPRFSGLQFPNYSSELNVNALELDDSALYLCASSLDRGYTGELFFGEGSRLTVL.

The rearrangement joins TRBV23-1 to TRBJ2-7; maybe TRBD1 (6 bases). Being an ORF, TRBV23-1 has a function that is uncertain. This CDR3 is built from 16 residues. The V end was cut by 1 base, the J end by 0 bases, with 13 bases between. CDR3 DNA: TGCGCCAGCAGTCAATTGAACAGGGCCTACTCCTACGAGCAGTACGTC. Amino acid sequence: CASSQLNRAYSYEQYV.

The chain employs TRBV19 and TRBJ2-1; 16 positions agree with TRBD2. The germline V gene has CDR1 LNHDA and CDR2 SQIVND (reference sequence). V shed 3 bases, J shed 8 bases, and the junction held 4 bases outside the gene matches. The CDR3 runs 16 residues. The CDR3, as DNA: TGTGCCAGTAGTATTGGGGGACTAGCGGGAGGGCATGAGCAGTTCTTC. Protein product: CASSIGGLAGGHEQFF.

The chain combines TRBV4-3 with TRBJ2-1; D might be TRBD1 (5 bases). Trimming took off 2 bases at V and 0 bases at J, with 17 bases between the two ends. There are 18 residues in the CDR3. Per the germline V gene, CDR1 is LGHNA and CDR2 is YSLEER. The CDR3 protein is CASSQHRWGSYSYNEQFF. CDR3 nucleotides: TGCGCCAGCAGCCAACACAGGTGGGGCTCTTACTCCTACAATGAGCAGTTCTTC.

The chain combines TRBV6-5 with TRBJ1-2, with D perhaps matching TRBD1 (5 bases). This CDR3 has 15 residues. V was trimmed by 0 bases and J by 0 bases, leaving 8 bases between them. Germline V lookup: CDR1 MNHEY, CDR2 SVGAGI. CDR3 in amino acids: CASSYSQTANYGYTF. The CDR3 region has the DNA TGTGCCAGCAGTTACTCTCAGACAGCTAACTATGGCTACACCTTC.

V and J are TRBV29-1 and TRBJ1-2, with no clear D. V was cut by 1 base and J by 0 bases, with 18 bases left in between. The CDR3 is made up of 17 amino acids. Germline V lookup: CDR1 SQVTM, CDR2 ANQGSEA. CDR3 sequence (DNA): TGCAGCGTTGAAGTCCCCCCCGAGACATATACTAACTATGGCTACACCTTC. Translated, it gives CSVEVPPETYTNYGYTF.

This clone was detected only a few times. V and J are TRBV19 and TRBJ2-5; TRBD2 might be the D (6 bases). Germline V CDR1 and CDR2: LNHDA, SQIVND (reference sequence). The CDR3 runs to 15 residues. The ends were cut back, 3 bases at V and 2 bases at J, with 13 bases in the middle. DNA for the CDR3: TGTGCCAGTAGTATGGGGGGTATAGCGCAAGAGACCCAGTACTTC. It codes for CASSMGGIAQETQYF.

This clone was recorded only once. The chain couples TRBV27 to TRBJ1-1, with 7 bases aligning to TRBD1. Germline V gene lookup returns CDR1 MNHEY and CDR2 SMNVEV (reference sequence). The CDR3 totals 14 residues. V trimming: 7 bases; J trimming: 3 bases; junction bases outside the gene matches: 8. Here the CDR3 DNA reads TGTGCCAGCAAGAACGACAGGGCCTACACTGAAGCTTTCTTT. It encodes CASKNDRAYTEAFF.

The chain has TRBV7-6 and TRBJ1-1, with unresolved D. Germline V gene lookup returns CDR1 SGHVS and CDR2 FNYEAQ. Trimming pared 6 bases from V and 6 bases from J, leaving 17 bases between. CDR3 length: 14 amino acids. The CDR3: CASSTGGRVSEAFF. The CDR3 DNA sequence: TGTGCCAGCAGTACGGGTGGGAGAGTCTCTGAAGCTTTCTTT.